The 21 T cell receptor beta chains given below trace back to one sample, sequenced in a study of shared clonotypes between healthy human individuals. Using immunoSEQ multiplex PCR, the repertoire was profiled, and TCRdb retains in-frame clones only, with some absent. The sample gives about 500,000 clones, roughly three quarters of which show up once; 12% is in the top ten. Material: PBMCs. The receptors here all came from a woman between 40 and 50 years old in good health. Some clones in this sample may be carry-over from other donors' samples.

CDR3 loop: CASSRTGANNFGEQYF. CDR3 bases: TGTGCCAGCAGTCGGACAGGGGCGAACAACTTCGGCGAGCAGTACTTC. V is TRBV27 and J is TRBJ2-7; 9 nucleotides agree with TRBD1. Germline values: CDR1 MNHEY, CDR2 SMNVEV (reference sequence). The V gene end was trimmed by 5 bases and the J gene end by 6 bases; junction bases not matched to a gene: 14. This CDR3 is 16 amino acids long.

The chain couples TRBV6-4 to TRBJ2-2; D is possibly TRBD1 (6 bases). Trimming pared 7 bases from V and 6 bases from J, leaving 27 bases between. The CDR3 is 18 residues long. In germline, CDR1 is MRHNA, CDR2 SNTAGT. DNA of the CDR3: TGTGCCAGCATGTACCCGGACAGATCCTATATTTGCGCCGGGGAGCTGTTTTTT. Translation gives CASMYPDRSYICAGELFF.

This rearrangement joins TRBV19 to TRBJ2-3; D might be TRBD1 or TRBD2, each matching 6 bases. Germline loops: CDR1 LNHDA, CDR2 SQIVND (reference sequence). Trimming took 5 bases from V and 0 from J, leaving 15 bases between them. The CDR3 is made up of 16 amino acids. The CDR3: CASSPLTGASTDTQYF. The CDR3 bases are TGTGCCAGTAGTCCGTTAACGGGGGCTAGCACAGATACGCAGTATTTT.

This clone was observed a few times. This chain uses TRBV6-6 with TRBJ2-2; 7 bases align to TRBD2. The CDR3 length is 16 residues. The V gene end was trimmed by 2 bases and the J gene end by 4 bases; junction bases not matched to a gene: 7. Germline CDR1 is MNHNY and CDR2 is SVGAGI (reference sequence). The CDR3 region has the DNA TGTGCCAGCAGTTACGAAGGACTAGTGGGCACCGGGGAGCTGTTTTTT. It is translated as CASSYEGLVGTGELFF.

J is TRBJ2-7 and V is TRBV9; 8 bases map to TRBD2. The CDR3 totals 14 residues. The V gene end was trimmed by 8 bases and the J gene end by 2 bases; junction bases not matched to a gene: 9. Germline-derived CDR1 and CDR2 are SGDLS and YYNGEE. The chain's CDR3 is CARLTSGHPYEQYF. The DNA for the CDR3 is TGTGCCAGACTTACTAGCGGCCACCCCTACGAGCAGTACTTC.

As DNA, the CDR3 is TGTGCCAGCAGCGTTCAGGGACGCGACTATGGCTACACCTTC. This translates into CASSVQGRDYGYTF. The chain has TRBV9 and TRBJ1-2; D might be TRBD1 (5 bases). V was cut by 2 bases and J by 3 bases, with 11 bases left in between. The length of the CDR3 is 14 residues. Germline CDR1 reads SGDLS; CDR2 reads YYNGEE.

The chain joins TRBV30 to TRBJ1-1; D perhaps matches TRBD1 (6 bases). Germline values: CDR1 GTSNPN, CDR2 SVGIG (reference sequence). This CDR3 spans 11 amino acids. The V and J ends lost 4 bases and 12 bases respectively, with 15 bases between them. CDR3 DNA sequence: TGTGCCTGGAAGAGAACAGGGAGGACTTTCTTT. This translates into CAWKRTGRTFF.

In regard to this clone: A much larger clone lies a single base off, so this may be a read error. The sample has other DNA sequences that encode this CDR3 too. The chain has TRBV5-1 and TRBJ2-3; 13 bases line up with TRBD2. The CDR3 has 16 amino acids. CDR1 and CDR2 (germline): SGHRS, YFSETQ. The CDR3 bases are TGCGCCAGCAGCTCGGGACTAGCGGGGTACACAGATACGCAGTACTTT. Protein sequence: CASSSGLAGYTDTQYF.

The rearrangement links TRBV5-1 to TRBJ2-5; perhaps TRBD2 as D (5 bases). The ends were cut back, 5 bases at V and 9 bases at J, with 14 bases in the middle. Germline CDR1 and CDR2: SGHRS and YFSETQ. The CDR3 is 12 residues long. CDR3: CASRGLSRAQYF. In nucleotides, the CDR3 is TGCGCCAGCAGGGGCCTTTCGAGGGCCCAGTACTTC.

V is TRBV19 and J is TRBJ2-2; no clear D gene. Trimming stripped 3 bases from V and 5 bases from J, with 7 bases between. Germline V gene data show CDR1 as LNHDA and CDR2 as SQIVND (reference sequence). The CDR3 length is 13 residues. CDR3: CASSMGGTGELFF. The CDR3 DNA follows: TGTGCCAGTAGTATGGGTGGGACCGGGGAGCTGTTTTTT. Drawing the rest from reference TRBV19 and TRBJ2-2, the complete variable domain is DGGITQSPKYLFRKEGQNVTLSCEQNLNHDAMYWYRQDPGQGLRLIYYSQIVNDFQKGDIAEGYSVSREKKESFPLTVTSAQKNPTAFYLCASSMGGTGELFFGEGSRLTVL.

Remarks on this clone: At one end, the junction sequence differs from germline, possibly due to a read error. The rearrangement uses TRBV29-1 and TRBJ1-1; possible D gene TRBD1, 6 bases. CDR3 length: 16 amino acids. Germline CDR1 is SQVTM and CDR2 is ANQGSEA. CDR3 DNA sequence: TGCAGCGTCAAAGGAATTTCCGGGACACCGAACATTGAAGCTTTCTTT. It is translated as CSVKGISGTPNIEAFF.

The chain employs TRBV18 and TRBJ2-7, with 9 bases that match TRBD1. CDR1 and CDR2 from the germline V gene are KGHSH and LQKENI. The length of the CDR3 is 15 residues. V trimming: 3 bases; J trimming: 2 bases; junction bases outside the gene matches: 5. Here the CDR3 reads CASSPGTGQPYEQYF. CDR3 sequence (DNA): TGTGCCAGCTCACCGGGGACAGGGCAACCCTACGAGCAGTACTTC. Full variable domain (outside the CDR3, taken from reference TRBV18 and TRBJ2-7): NAGVMQNPRHLVRRRGQEARLRCSPMKGHSHVYWYRQLPEEGLKFMVYLQKENIIDESGMPKERFSAEFPKEGPSILRIQQVVRGDSAAYFCASSPGTGQPYEQYFGPGTRLTVT.

Concerning this clone itself: A far larger clone is one nucleotide away, so this likely arose from a read error. The chain joins TRBV5-1 to TRBJ2-7; 10 bases agree with TRBD2. V was pared by 0 bases and J by 12 bases, with 9 bases of the junction left unmatched. This CDR3 is 14 amino acids long. The germline CDR1 and CDR2 sequences are SGHRS and YFSETQ. CDR3 sequence: CASSLEPAGGGRYF. Written as DNA, the CDR3 is TGCGCCAGCAGCTTGGAACCAGCGGGAGGGGGGCGGTACTTC.

The V gene is TRBV6-6, the J gene TRBJ2-7; 7 nucleotides align to TRBD1. Germline lookup yields CDR1 MNHNY and CDR2 SVGAGI (reference sequence). The CDR3 sequence is 13 residues long. V trimming: 10 bases; J trimming: 6 bases; junction bases outside the gene matches: 12. As DNA, the CDR3 is TGTGCCACCCAGGGGGTAGATCGCCGCGAGCAGTACTTC. Its protein product is CATQGVDRREQYF.

This clone was detected a few times. A read error may explain this, as a much larger clone is one base away. The same CDR3 is also encoded by other DNA sequences in this sample. This chain links TRBV28 with TRBJ1-1; 7 bases are shared with TRBD1. The CDR3 consists of 14 residues. The germline V gene has CDR1 MDHEN and CDR2 SYDVKM. The CDR3 protein is CASKPGQPYTEAFF. CDR3 sequence (DNA): TGTGCCAGCAAACCGGGACAGCCTTACACTGAAGCTTTCTTC.

V is TRBV9 and J is TRBJ1-1; D remains ambiguous. Trimming shortened V by 4 bases and J by 4 bases, and 20 bases separated the two germline ends. CDR1 is SGDLS and CDR2 is YYNGEE in the germline V gene. The CDR3 consists of 16 residues. The CDR3 is CASSPHAIAGSTEAFF. The CDR3 DNA reads as TGTGCCAGCAGCCCACACGCCATTGCGGGATCCACTGAAGCTTTCTTT.

Details on this clone: This is likely an artifact of a read error, given a far larger clone one base away. This chain joins TRBV6-1 and TRBJ2-1, with 9 bases aligning to TRBD2. The CDR3 has 16 residues. Germline lookup yields CDR1 MNHNS and CDR2 SASEGT. The CDR3 is CASSEEGGRAYNEQLF. The CDR3 coding sequence is TGTGCCAGCAGTGAAGAGGGCGGGAGGGCCTACAATGAGCAGCTCTTC.

The V and J genes are TRBV10-3 and TRBJ2-1, with 8 bases that match TRBD2. V lost 5 bases to trimming and J lost 7 bases; unmatched junction nucleotides: 10. The CDR3 is 15 residues long. CDR1 and CDR2 from the germline V gene are ENHRY and SYGVKD. The CDR3, as DNA: TGTGCCATCAGTCGTAGCGGGAATGGAAGGAATGAGCAGTTCTTC. Translated, it gives CAISRSGNGRNEQFF.

This clone appeared a few times. This chain links TRBV6-6 with TRBJ1-5; 7 positions agree with TRBD1. Per germline, CDR1 MNHNY and CDR2 SVGAGI (reference sequence). V trimming: 5 bases; J trimming: 2 bases; junction bases outside the gene matches: 6. The CDR3 spans 15 residues. CDR3 bases: TGTGCCAGCAGTCGAGGGGGCTTGGGCAATCAGCCCCAGCATTTT. Its protein product is CASSRGGLGNQPQHF.

A single count supports this clone. The chain carries TRBV30 and TRBJ2-1; D uncertain. Trimming shortened V by 3 bases and J by 9 bases, and 18 bases separated the two germline ends. The CDR3 has 14 amino acids. Germline lookup yields CDR1 GTSNPN and CDR2 SVGIG (reference sequence). For the CDR3, the DNA is TGTGCCTGGAGCCGGATTCGTGGGAAGGTTGAGCAGTTCTTC. It translates to CAWSRIRGKVEQFF.

This clone was counted a few times. V and J are TRBV20-1 and TRBJ1-4; D unclear. CDR1 is DFQATT, CDR2 SNEGSKA, per germline (reference sequence). The V gene lost 6 bases and the J gene lost 1 base, with 0 bases spanning the gap. The CDR3 sequence is 10 residues long. The CDR3 loop is CSATNEKLFF. Written as DNA, the CDR3 is TGCAGTGCAACTAATGAAAAACTGTTTTTT.